This note documents a single TCR beta chain sequence. Reanalyzing the 5' RACE reads, TCRdb keeps one entry per CDR3 protein, without DNA. Its table records some 460,000 distinct CDR3 sequences. This record belongs to a study of T cells expressing NK-cell markers. Study as a whole: Sequencing of TCR beta repertoires drew on sorted CD3+CD56+NKG2C+, CD3+CD56+NKG2C- and CD3+CD56-NKG2C+ T cells.

The CDR3 length is 18 residues. CDR1 and CDR2 (germline): SGHNT, YENEEA. This clonotype was obtained from a woman between 45 and 65 years old in good health. Material: blood T cells: a sorted CD56 or NKG2C T cell subset, CD4+ or CD8+ T cells, or bulk PBMC T cells (not recorded which). The chain is built from TRBV11-3 and TRBJ2-1; TCRdb indicates TRBD2, and absent DNA this call remains unverified. The chain's CDR3 is CASSLVQLAGASYNEQFF.